This T cell receptor beta chain was identified during a study of blood T cell repertoires in COVID-19. Study in general: The analysed material was cDNA or gDNA that came from T cells, B-cell-depleted T cells, or PBMCs.

This table comes from immunoSEQ multiplex PCR, and its TCRdb copy is limited to in-frame clones, with some not included. The profile shows fewer than 250,000 clones, around 80% of them singletons. This CDR3 spans 15 amino acids. Germline values: CDR1 SGHTA, CDR2 FQGNSA. With 2 bases removed from V and 1 base from J, the gap between germline ends came to 12 bases. V and J are TRBV7-2 and TRBJ2-7, with D possibly TRBD1 on 5 matching bases. Source material: peripheral blood. This TCR was recovered from a woman in her fifties or sixties with COVID-19, enrolled during active disease. The chain's CDR3 is CASSLMAGHSYEQYF. CDR3 DNA sequence: TGTGCCAGCAGCTTAATGGCAGGGCATTCCTACGAGCAGTACTTC.